The T cell receptor (beta chain) under discussion was sequenced for a study of shared clonotypes between healthy human individuals. TCRdb's copy holds only in-frame clones and misses some; the assay was immunoSEQ multiplex PCR. The sample has approximately 1.9 million clones, around 93% seen once. The CDR3 has 15 residues. Trimming left V 0 bases short and J 3 bases short, with 10 bases between. The germline CDR1 and CDR2 sequences are SNHLY and FYNNEI. In the naive CD8 group, cells lacked CD45RO and were positively selected for CCR7, so terminally differentiated effector memory CD45RA+ cells were left out.

This TCR was sampled from a man aged 18 to 30 in good health. Some clones in this sample may be carry-over from other donors' samples. The V gene is TRBV2, the J gene TRBJ2-3; TRBD1 might be the D (6 bases). Material: naive CD8+ T cells from PBMCs. The CDR3 is CASSEADRITDTQYF. In DNA form, the CDR3 reads TGTGCCAGCAGTGAAGCAGACAGGATTACAGATACGCAGTATTTT.